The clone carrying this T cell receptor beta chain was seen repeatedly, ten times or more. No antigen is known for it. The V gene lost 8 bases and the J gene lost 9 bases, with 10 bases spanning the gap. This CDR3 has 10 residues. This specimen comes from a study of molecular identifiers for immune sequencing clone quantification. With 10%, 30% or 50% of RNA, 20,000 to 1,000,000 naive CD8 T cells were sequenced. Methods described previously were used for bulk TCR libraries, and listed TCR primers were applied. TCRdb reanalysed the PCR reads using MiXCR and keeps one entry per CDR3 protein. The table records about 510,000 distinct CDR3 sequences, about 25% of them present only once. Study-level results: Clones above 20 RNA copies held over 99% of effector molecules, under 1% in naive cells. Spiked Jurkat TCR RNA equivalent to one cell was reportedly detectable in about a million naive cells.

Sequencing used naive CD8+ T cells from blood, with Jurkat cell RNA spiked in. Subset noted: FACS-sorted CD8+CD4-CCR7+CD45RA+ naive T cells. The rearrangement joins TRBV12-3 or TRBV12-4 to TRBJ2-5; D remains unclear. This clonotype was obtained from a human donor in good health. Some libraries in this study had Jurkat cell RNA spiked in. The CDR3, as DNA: TGTGCCAGCGGGTTACGTCCCCAGTACTTC. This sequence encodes CASGLRPQYF.